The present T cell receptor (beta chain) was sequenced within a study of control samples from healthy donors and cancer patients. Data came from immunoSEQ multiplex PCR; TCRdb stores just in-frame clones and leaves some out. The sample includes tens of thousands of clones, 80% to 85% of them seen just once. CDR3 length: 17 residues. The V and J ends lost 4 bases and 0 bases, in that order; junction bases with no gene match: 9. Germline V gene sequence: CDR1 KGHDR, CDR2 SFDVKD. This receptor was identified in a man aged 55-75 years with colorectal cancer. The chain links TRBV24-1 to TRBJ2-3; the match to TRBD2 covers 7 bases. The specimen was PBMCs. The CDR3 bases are TGTGCCACCAGTGACCCTGAGCGGGGACCTAGCACAGATACGCAGTATTTT. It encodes CATSDPERGPSTDTQYF.